This T cell receptor beta chain stems from a study of blood T cell repertoires in COVID-19. Living in 20 to 30 US areas, the participants were between roughly 18 and 95 years of age. Cohort 3 donors were reported recovered after two negative PCRs, clearance, or symptom resolution. Clones were sequenced by immunoSEQ multiplex PCR, and TCRdb holds only the in-frame ones, with some missing. This sample has a few hundred thousand clones, with around 89% found just once. A few counts support this clone. This CDR3 is built from 15 residues. V lost 5 bases, J lost 0 bases, and 14 bases lay in between. Germline values: CDR1 LNHDA, CDR2 SQIVND (reference sequence).

The sequence came from a man aged 30 to 45 who had recovered from COVID-19. Material: PBMCs or T cells enriched from blood (not recorded which). This chain connects TRBV19 to TRBJ2-7; no reliable D call. CDR3 DNA sequence: TGTGCCAGTAGTGGTTTTGTGGGCCGCTCCTACGAGCAGTACTTC. Residues: CASSGFVGRSYEQYF.